A selection of T cell receptor beta chains follows, all from one sample in a study of CD8 T cells in ankylosing spondylitis. TCRdb recomputed calls from the 5' RACE reads with MiXCR, one row per CDR3 protein. The sample carries 350,000 to 400,000 distinct CDR3 sequences, approximately 20% recorded once. The sequenced material came from blood, either unsorted or a sorted T cell fraction (not recorded which). These receptor sequences come from a male donor with ankylosing spondylitis or in good health (not recorded which). CDR3s include the opening cysteine and the closing phenylalanine or tryptophan. The order of the fields is J gene, clone size, D gene, V gene, CDR3 DNA, CDR3 protein. D genes are given only for firm matches. Some rows mark clone size as missing; the rest say once, few, many or name a class of expanded clone.

TRBJ2-2 few - TRBV12-3/TRBV12-4 TGTGCCAGCAGTTTAACAGACCGGAACACCGGGGAGCTGTTTTTT CASSLTDRNTGELFF
TRBJ2-1 few - TRBV12-3/TRBV12-4 TGTGCCACCGATCAACAGGGGGGGCCTTACAATGAGCAGTTCTTC CATDQQGGPYNEQFF
TRBJ2-7 few - TRBV4-1 TGCGCCAGCAGCCAAGAACGGCAGGGGAGGTCCTACGAGCAGTACTTC CASSQERQGRSYEQYF
TRBJ2-1 - TRBD2 TRBV3-1 TGTGCCAGCAGCCCCCATCGGGGGGAGACGAATGAGCAGTTCTTC CASSPHRGETNEQFF
TRBJ2-1 - TRBD2 TRBV6-1 TGTGCCAGCACCATCGGGGCGGGGGGAAACAATGAGCAGTTCTTC CASTIGAGGNNEQFF
TRBJ2-3 - - TRBV12-3/TRBV12-4 TGTGCCAGCAGTTTCTATAGAGACACAGATACGCAGTATTTT CASSFYRDTDTQYF
TRBJ1-1 - - TRBV6-1 TGTGCCGCAGGAGGGCCCCGGTACACTGAAGCTTTCTTT CAAGGPRYTEAFF
TRBJ2-1 - - TRBV7-9 TGTGCCAGCAGCTTCAAGCCCGGGAGCGACTTTGAGCAGTTCTTC CASSFKPGSDFEQFF
TRBJ2-5 - TRBD2 TRBV2 TGTGCCAGCAGTGACGCGGGGGGCAACGAAGAGACCCAGTACTTC CASSDAGGNEETQYF
TRBJ2-2 - - TRBV29-1 TGCAGCGTTGATGTGGCGAACACCGGGGAGCTGTTTTTT CSVDVANTGELFF
TRBJ2-2 - - TRBV11-2 TGTGCCAGCAGCCTCGGGGCTTGGGGGGAGTGGACCGGGGAGCTGTTTTTT CASSLGAWGEWTGELFF
TRBJ2-7 - - TRBV5-4 TGTGCCAGCAGCCGATTAGTGGGGCTTGAGTCCTACGAGCAGTACTTC CASSRLVGLESYEQYF
TRBJ2-3 - - TRBV5-6 TGTGCCAGCAGCTTAACGAAGGGTACATGGGACACGCAGTATTTT CASSLTKGTWDTQYF
TRBJ2-5 - - TRBV7-9 TGTGCCAGCAGCTTAGGTTCGAGGCCCTTCGGGGAGACCCAGTACTTC CASSLGSRPFGETQYF
TRBJ2-2 - - TRBV12-3/TRBV12-4 TGTGCCAGCAGTTTCCGGGTATCGAACACCGGGGAGCTGTTTTTT CASSFRVSNTGELFF
TRBJ1-6 - TRBD1 TRBV6-6 TGTGCCAGCAGCCCTACGGGACAGGGGAACCACTTT CASSPTGQGNHF
TRBJ2-3 few TRBD2 TRBV7-2 TGTGCCAGCAGCTTGCGGGGGGGGCGATCCACAGATACGCAGTATTTT CASSLRGGRSTDTQYF
TRBJ2-2 few TRBD1 TRBV29-1 TGCAGCGTTGAAGAAGGACAGGAGGCGAACACCGGGGAGCTGTTTTTT CSVEEGQEANTGELFF
TRBJ2-7 - - TRBV7-9 TGTGCCAGCAGCTTAGCAACGGGGCAGCACTACGAGCAGTACTTC CASSLATGQHYEQYF
TRBJ1-1 few - TRBV28 TGTGCCAGCGGGGGGGAAGGGAACACTGAAGCTTTCTTT CASGGEGNTEAFF
TRBJ2-7 many - TRBV2 TGTGCCAGCAGCGTATCCTACGAGCAGTACTTC CASSVSYEQYF
TRBJ2-1 few TRBD1 TRBV12-3/TRBV12-4 TGTGCCAGCAGTTTAATACAGGGGAAACCCAATGAGCAGTTCTTC CASSLIQGKPNEQFF
TRBJ2-3 few - TRBV2 TGTGCCAGTACCTCCACCACAGATACGCAGTATTTT CASTSTTDTQYF
TRBJ2-5 few - TRBV20-1 TGCAGTGCTAGAACTAGCTCGCCAGAGACCCAGTACTTC CSARTSSPETQYF
TRBJ2-7 few TRBD2 TRBV28 TGTGCCAGCAGTCTAGCGGCGGCCCGCGAGCAGTACTTC CASSLAAAREQYF